This T cell receptor (beta chain) was profiled in a study of blood T cell repertoires in COVID-19 (dated by TCRdb to 2020 to 2022). Regarding the study in general: Samples from collaborators originated in the United States, Italy and Spain and spanned both the acute and convalescent phases of COVID-19. A freely available public database, intended as a resource for researchers studying the immune response to SARS-CoV-2, is where the repertoires were released. The sample metadata nearly always contained a de-identified subject ID, COVID-19 status, age in years and sex. Where available, HLA class I and class II types were taken from metadata supplied by the sample provider and were not determined by assay-based typing. The samples were drawn from two sources: the first 160 participants of the ongoing ImmuneRACE study, and fewer than 1,500 subjects contributed by 6 global collaborators. The material from the prospective study consisted of cDNA or gDNA derived from T cells, B-cell-depleted T cells, or PBMCs. Subjects who had been exposed to COVID-19, were actively infected with it, or had recovered from it provided the deeply sampled blood TCRbeta repertoires that made up the dataset. What the work shows at the level of the full study, not this receptor alone: The amount of clinical and demographic metadata varied by source and participant and was provided uncurated.

Another Seattle source contributed samples from volunteer blood donors who had recovered from COVID-19. Each collaborating institution followed its own protocols to collect whole blood in K2EDTA tubes. Collaborator samples were shipped for TCRbeta analysis as frozen whole blood, isolated PBMCs, or DNA extracted from either sample type. Including the terminal cysteine and phenylalanine, the CDR3 comprises 13 residues. The sequence is cut down to CDR3 DNA, 39 bases in frame from base 1. V sheds 3 bases and J sheds 10 bases, leaving 15 bases between their ends. Taken from the germline V gene, the CDR1 and CDR2 loops are ENHRY and SYGVKD. On this clone: Which antigen it targets is not known. No base qualities exist here, and no much larger clone lies one base off it.

TCRbeta CDR3 regions were amplified from genomic DNA using the immunoSEQ Assay, a bias-controlled multiplex PCR. Per the source publication's procedure: Nucleated cell counts per sample were estimated from amplification of reference gene primers within the assay. Sequence reads were collapsed and filtered to measure the absolute abundance of every unique TCRbeta CDR3 rearrangement. Productive Simpson clonality was computed per sample as the square root of Simpson's diversity index over productive rearrangements. The immuneACCESS repertoire file appears here via TCRdb, limited to in-frame rearrangements. These files lack a portion of the clones; in checked studies, under half of the deficit traces to unresolved V genes, and the cause of the others is not known. V and J calls and clone size are those listed in that table; D and trimming were worked out from the DNA. In all, the sample holds some 150,000 clones, and roughly four fifths of those were seen once. Of the sample, roughly 7.7% is held by the ten largest clones.

This receptor was identified in a man in his forties who had recovered from COVID-19. Sequenced input: peripheral blood. The chain was built from TRBV10-3 and TRBJ1-1, with the D gene call left open. The encoded CDR3 is CAISDLEDSVAFF. The DNA reads TGTGCCATCAGTGACCTCGAAGATTCGGTAGCTTTCTTT.